Listed below are T cell receptor beta chains from one sample, sequenced in a study of molecular identifiers for immune sequencing clone quantification. TCRdb called the PCR reads again in MiXCR, with one record for every CDR3 protein. Of 75,000 to 95,000 distinct CDR3 sequences in the sample, around 27% were seen once. Sequenced material: naive CD8+ T cells from blood, with Jurkat cell RNA spiked in. Receptor source: a human donor in good health. Some libraries in this study had Jurkat cell RNA spiked in. Each CDR3 is given with its conserved first and last residue. A D gene is named only where the DNA matches it firmly. Some rows mark clone size as missing; the rest say once, few, many or name a class of expanded clone.

CDR3 DNA: TGCGCCAGCAGCCAAGATCCGGACGGAAATGAGCAGTTCTTC
CDR3 protein: CASSQDPDGNEQFF
clone size: many
D gene: NA
CDR3 length: 14
J gene: TRBJ2-1
V gene: TRBV4-3

CDR3 DNA: TGCGCCAGCAGCCAAGAAGGGACAGGGAGCGCGGAGACCCAGTACTTC
CDR3 protein: CASSQEGTGSAETQYF
clone size: NA
D gene: TRBD1
CDR3 length: 16
J gene: TRBJ2-5
V gene: TRBV4-3

CDR3 DNA: TGTGCCAGCAGGTCCGGACAGGGAAACACTGAAGCTTTCTTT
CDR3 protein: CASRSGQGNTEAFF
clone size: few
D gene: TRBD1
CDR3 length: 14
J gene: TRBJ1-1
V gene: TRBV7-9

CDR3 DNA: TGTGCCAGCAGGGGAAAGGGGTCCTATAATTCACCCCTCCACTTT
CDR3 protein: CASRGKGSYNSPLHF
clone size: NA
D gene: NA
CDR3 length: 15
J gene: TRBJ1-6
V gene: TRBV27

CDR3 DNA: TGTGCCAGCAGTGAACCCAGGGAGGATGGGGCCAACGTCCTGACTTTC
CDR3 protein: CASSEPREDGANVLTF
clone size: many
D gene: NA
CDR3 length: 16
J gene: TRBJ2-6
V gene: TRBV6-5

CDR3 DNA: TGTGCCAGCAGTTTCCACCCGGCCCTCGCCAAAAACATTCAGTACTTC
CDR3 protein: CASSFHPALAKNIQYF
clone size: NA
D gene: NA
CDR3 length: 16
J gene: TRBJ2-4
V gene: TRBV6-5

CDR3 DNA: TGTGCCAGCATGGCTAGCGGGGCAAGCTCCTACAATGAGCAGTTCTTC
CDR3 protein: CASMASGASSYNEQFF
clone size: few
D gene: TRBD2
CDR3 length: 16
J gene: TRBJ2-1
V gene: TRBV6-5

CDR3 DNA: TGTGCCAGCAGTACCCGGCTAGACACAGATACGCAGTATTTT
CDR3 protein: CASSTRLDTDTQYF
clone size: many
D gene: NA
CDR3 length: 14
J gene: TRBJ2-3
V gene: TRBV6-5

CDR3 DNA: TGTGCCAGCACTCCGACGGACAGGGGTGGTGAGCAGTACTTC
CDR3 protein: CASTPTDRGGEQYF
clone size: NA
D gene: TRBD1
CDR3 length: 14
J gene: TRBJ2-7
V gene: TRBV7-9

CDR3 DNA: TGCGCCAGCAGCCAAGAGAGGGCCCCCAGGAACACCGGGGAGCTGTTTTTT
CDR3 protein: CASSQERAPRNTGELFF
clone size: few
D gene: NA
CDR3 length: 17
J gene: TRBJ2-2
V gene: TRBV4-1

CDR3 DNA: TGTGCCAGCAGCCAAGATCCGACTAGCGGGAGGGCCCACGAGCAGTACTTC
CDR3 protein: CASSQDPTSGRAHEQYF
clone size: NA
D gene: TRBD2
CDR3 length: 17
J gene: TRBJ2-7
V gene: TRBV4-2

CDR3 DNA: TGTGCCAGCGCGGGACTAGCGGTGACCCAGTACTTC
CDR3 protein: CASAGLAVTQYF
clone size: NA
D gene: TRBD2
CDR3 length: 12
J gene: TRBJ2-5
V gene: TRBV11-1

CDR3 DNA: TGTGCCAGCAGCTTAGTCCTTACACCCGACACTGGAGCTTTCTTT
CDR3 protein: CASSLVLTPDTGAFF
clone size: few
D gene: NA
CDR3 length: 15
J gene: TRBJ1-1
V gene: TRBV7-9

CDR3 DNA: TGTGCCAGCAGCTTAGCTAAGGGTACTGAGCAGTTCTTC
CDR3 protein: CASSLAKGTEQFF
clone size: many
D gene: NA
CDR3 length: 13
J gene: TRBJ2-1
V gene: TRBV7-2

CDR3 DNA: TGTGCCAGCAGCCCCGGGACCCTACCCACAGATACGCAGTATTTT
CDR3 protein: CASSPGTLPTDTQYF
clone size: many
D gene: NA
CDR3 length: 15
J gene: TRBJ2-3
V gene: TRBV7-6

CDR3 DNA: TGTGCCAGCGGTGAACTCCTCGACAGGATTGAGACCCAGTACTTC
CDR3 protein: CASGELLDRIETQYF
clone size: once
D gene: NA
CDR3 length: 15
J gene: TRBJ2-5
V gene: TRBV25-1

CDR3 DNA: TGTGCCAGCAGCCAAAAAATGGGACAGCGTATCTCTCCTGGCACGCAGTATTTT
CDR3 protein: CASSQKMGQRISPGTQYF
clone size: NA
D gene: TRBD1
CDR3 length: 18
J gene: TRBJ2-3
V gene: TRBV16

CDR3 DNA: TGCGCCAGCAGTCAAATACTCTTGGCCGGGACCTACAATGAGCAGTTCTTC
CDR3 protein: CASSQILLAGTYNEQFF
clone size: NA
D gene: NA
CDR3 length: 17
J gene: TRBJ2-1
V gene: TRBV23-1

CDR3 DNA: TGTGCCAGCAGCTGGGGATTAGGGTTAAACGAGCAGTACTTC
CDR3 protein: CASSWGLGLNEQYF
clone size: many
D gene: NA
CDR3 length: 14
J gene: TRBJ2-7
V gene: TRBV5-4

CDR3 DNA: TGTGCCAGCAGCTTGGAGGGGGCTGAAGAGACCCAGTACTTC
CDR3 protein: CASSLEGAEETQYF
clone size: many
D gene: TRBD1
CDR3 length: 14
J gene: TRBJ2-5
V gene: TRBV5-6

CDR3 DNA: TGTGCCAGTAGTATTGCGGAGAGGAACACTGAAGCTTTCTTT
CDR3 protein: CASSIAERNTEAFF
clone size: NA
D gene: NA
CDR3 length: 14
J gene: TRBJ1-1
V gene: TRBV19

CDR3 DNA: TGCGCCTGGACTATGAGCGCCTCCCAAGAGACCCCGTACTTC
CDR3 protein: CAWTMSASQETPYF
clone size: NA
D gene: NA
CDR3 length: 14
J gene: TRBJ2-5
V gene: TRBV30

CDR3 DNA: TGTGCCAGCAGCTCCTCGGCGGGGTCGGGCAATCAGCCCCAGCATTTT
CDR3 protein: CASSSSAGSGNQPQHF
clone size: many
D gene: NA
CDR3 length: 16
J gene: TRBJ1-5
V gene: TRBV7-9

CDR3 DNA: TGTGCCACCAGCAGAGTTGGCCCAATTACGGAAAGCTCCTACAATGAGCAGTTCTTC
CDR3 protein: CATSRVGPITESSYNEQFF
clone size: NA
D gene: NA
CDR3 length: 19
J gene: TRBJ2-1
V gene: TRBV15

CDR3 DNA: TGCGCCAGCAGCCAAGAGGGTGGTCGGGGGGCGCCGAATTTGGACGAGCAGTACTTC
CDR3 protein: CASSQEGGRGAPNLDEQYF
clone size: few
D gene: NA
CDR3 length: 19
J gene: TRBJ2-7
V gene: TRBV4-3

CDR3 DNA: TGTGCCACCGGAGGGGTCGATGGCTACACCTTC
CDR3 protein: CATGGVDGYTF
clone size: few
D gene: NA
CDR3 length: 11
J gene: TRBJ1-2
V gene: TRBV24-1